This T cell receptor beta chain was recovered during a study of control samples from healthy donors and cancer patients. The repertoire was sequenced with immunoSEQ multiplex PCR; TCRdb's copy has only in-frame clones and lacks some. The sample contains around 75,000 clones, over 70% of which appear only once. Germline V gene data show CDR1 as SGHDN and CDR2 as FVKESK. The length of the CDR3 is 12 residues. Trimming took 5 bases from V and 10 from J, leaving 12 bases between them. Sequenced material: blood. V is TRBV14 and J is TRBJ1-5, with D uncertain. This clonotype originated in a man between 45 and 60 years old in good health. CDR3 DNA: TGTGCCAGCAGCGCCGATTGGGGACCCCAGCATTTT. This encodes CASSADWGPQHF.